In its sample, the clone carrying this TCR beta chain was seen a few times. Its matching antigen is unknown. This sample stems from a study of identical twins. Study results and caveats: The degree of excess twin sharing was weaker in beta out-of-frame sequences.

TCRdb ran MiXCR on the 5' RACE reads and lists one entry per CDR3 protein. The repertoire consists of roughly 260,000 distinct CDR3 sequences, with 7% to 8.5% occurring once and the leading ten covering around 5.4%. These same data were also listed under a study on yellow fever vaccine responses in identical twins.

Sequencing was performed on CD8+ T cells sorted from blood. This TCR derives from a woman aged 18-29 years in good health.

The CDR3 reads CASSETGIPYEQYF. In nucleotides, the CDR3 is TGTGCCAGCAGTGAAACCGGGATACCCTACGAGCAGTACTTC. The chain uses TRBV28 and TRBJ2-7; weak D call: TRBD2 (5 bases). Between the trimmed V and J ends, which lost 5 bases and 2 bases, there was a span of 13 bases. The CDR3 spans 14 residues. Germline CDR1 and CDR2: MDHEN and SYDVKM. The entire variable domain, with the rest obtained from reference TRBV28 and TRBJ2-7, is as follows: DVKVTQSSRYLVKRTGEKVFLECVQDMDHENMFWYRQDPGLGLRLIYFSYDVKMKEKGDIPEGYSVSREKKERFSLILESASTNQTSMYLCASSETGIPYEQYFGPGTRLTVT.